The source of this T cell receptor (beta chain) is a study of blood T cell repertoires in COVID-19. Across the whole study: Samples taken during acute and convalescent COVID-19 were collected in the United States, Italy and Spain.

Method: immunoSEQ multiplex PCR; TCRdb's copy keeps in-frame clones and lacks some. The sample includes some 73,000 clones, approximately 89% of them seen just once. The CDR3 is made up of 15 amino acids. Germline CDR1 and CDR2: LNHDA and SQIVND (reference sequence). V shed 4 bases, J shed 7 bases, and the junction held 7 bases outside the gene matches. Sequencing used peripheral blood. The TCR comes from a woman of 80 years or more with active or convalescent COVID-19. V usage is TRBV19 and J usage is TRBJ2-5; 12 bases match TRBD2. The CDR3 loop is CASSTLAGGLGTQYF. CDR3 DNA sequence: TGTGCCAGTAGTACCCTAGCGGGGGGGCTTGGGACCCAGTACTTC.